This entry lists 17 T cell receptor beta chains sequenced from one sample in a study of tumor-infiltrating lymphocytes in primary liver carcinoma. Making TCR beta cDNA involved 400 to 600 ng total RNA and a constant-region primer. Employing slightly modified ARM-PCR, three nested multiplex PCR rounds were run, and these gave rise to the TCR beta libraries. Investigators reported that the first two PCR rounds, at 10 cycles each, used TRBV1-TRBV30 forward primers with a C-beta reverse primer. MiXCR, run by TCRdb on the multiplex PCR reads, gives a single entry per CDR3 protein. The table records hundreds of thousands of distinct CDR3 sequences, roughly two thirds of them present only once. The researchers obtained blood RNA from unsorted whole blood and also extracted germline DNA. The sequencing input was peripheral blood. The receptors stem from a man in his forties or fifties with primary liver carcinoma and hepatitis B virus infection.

The J gene is TRBJ2-7, the V gene TRBV11-1, with 9 bases lining up with TRBD1. Germline assignment: CDR1 SGHAT and CDR2 FQDESV (reference sequence). This CDR3 comprises 14 residues. The trim removed 5 bases at V and 7 bases at J, leaving 9 bases unmatched. CDR3 nucleotide sequence: TGTGCCAGCAGCCTTGGGACAGGGATCTGGGAGCAGTACTTC. It translates to CASSLGTGIWEQYF.

This chain connects TRBV28 to TRBJ1-1; TRBD1 aligns across 7 bases. This CDR3 has 13 residues. Trimming cost V 10 bases and J 1 base; bases outside gene matches: 6. Germline assignment: CDR1 MDHEN and CDR2 SYDVKM. CDR3 region: CANRGQTNTEAFF. For the CDR3, the DNA is TGTGCCAACAGGGGACAAACGAACACTGAAGCTTTCTTT.

About this clonotype itself: This may be a read error: a much more frequent sequence differs by one nucleotide. This chain links TRBV6-5 with TRBJ2-1; 8 bases are shared with TRBD1. Germline V CDR1 and CDR2: MNHEY, SVGAGI. The CDR3 runs 15 residues. The CDR3 protein is CVSSYSGQVYNEQFF. DNA of the CDR3: TGTGTCAGCAGTTACTCGGGACAGGTGTACAATGAGCAGTTCTTC.

As regards this clonotype: This may arise from a read error, as a much more abundant clone is one base away. The chain uses TRBV29-1 and TRBJ2-1; D is ambiguous. The CDR3 runs 15 residues. Germline-derived CDR1 and CDR2 are SQVTM and ANQGSEA. The CDR3 protein is CSVEGGTKAYDEQFF. CDR3 nucleotide sequence: TGCAGCGTTGAAGGGGGAACAAAAGCCTACGATGAGCAGTTCTTC.

Worth noting for this clonotype: A much larger clone lies one base from this, so it may be a read error. The genes are TRBV4-3 and TRBJ2-3, with D perhaps TRBD2 (6 bases). CDR1 LGHNA and CDR2 YSLEER come from the germline V gene. The CDR3 extends over 17 amino acids. CDR3 nucleotides: TGCGCCAGCAGCCAAGATTTAGCTAGCGAAGTCACAGATACGCAGGATTTT. The encoded protein is CASSQDLASEVTDTQDF.

Notes on this clonotype: Just one base apart from a much larger clone, this may be a read error. The chain carries TRBV11-2 and TRBJ2-5; D is ambiguous. Germline CDR1 reads SGHAT; CDR2 reads FQNNGV. CDR3 length: 14 residues. The V end lost 4 bases, the J end lost 2 bases, and 11 bases lay between the germline ends. The CDR3 spells CASSYWSVQETQYF. CDR3 DNA: TGTGCCAGCAGCTATTGGTCAGTTCAAGAGACCCAGTACTTC.

V usage is TRBV11-2 and J usage is TRBJ2-3; maybe TRBD2 (5 bases). CDR3 length: 14 amino acids. V was pared by 9 bases and J by 5 bases, with 18 bases between. CDR1 SGHAT and CDR2 FQNNGV come from the germline V gene. CDR3 sequence reads: CASEEEINRDTQYF. CDR3 sequence (DNA): TGTGCCAGTGAGGAGGAGATCAATAGAGATACGCAGTATTTT.

A remark on this clonotype: A much larger clone sits a single nucleotide away, making a read error possible. The chain couples TRBV5-6 to TRBJ1-4; 7 nucleotides match TRBD1. V dropped 1 base and J dropped 5; count of bases not matched to a gene: 8. Germline assignment: CDR1 SGHDT and CDR2 YYEEEE. The length of the CDR3 is 16 residues. CDR3 DNA sequence: TGTGCCAGCAGCTTGTTTTGGGGACAGAGGAATGAAAAACTGTTTTTT. Amino acids: CASSLFWGQRNEKLFF.

V is TRBV4-1 and J is TRBJ2-1; the D call may be TRBD1 or TRBD2 (5 bases each). CDR3 length: 13 residues. The germline gives CDR1 MGHRA, CDR2 YSYEKL. Trimming took 8 bases from V and 7 from J, leaving 15 bases between them. The CDR3: CASQVEGWNEQFF. CDR3 bases: TGCGCCAGCCAAGTTGAGGGGTGGAATGAGCAGTTCTTC.

This clonotype was picked up many times. The CDR3 here is CASSLTVKNEQFF. The CDR3 DNA follows: TGTGCCAGCAGCTTGACGGTCAAGAATGAGCAGTTCTTC. This rearrangement joins TRBV11-2 to TRBJ2-1, with D uncertain. Germline V gene lookup returns CDR1 SGHAT and CDR2 FQNNGV. This CDR3 comprises 13 residues. V was shortened by 3 bases and J by 7 bases, with 10 bases between the two germline ends.

With regard to this clonotype: This likely comes from a read error, as the CDR3 has no conserved phenylalanine or tryptophan at its end. This sequence joins TRBV4-3 and TRBJ2-5, with 7 bases aligning to TRBD2. This CDR3 contains 14 residues. V gave up 2 bases and J gave up 5 bases; unmatched junction bases: 5. Germline CDR1 LGHNA, CDR2 YSLEER. The CDR3 spells CASSQNWGGETQYL. CDR3 nucleotides: TGCGCCAGCAGCCAAAACTGGGGGGGTGAGACCCAGTACCTC.

The table lists this clonotype with many counts. This chain connects TRBV5-5 to TRBJ2-1; TRBD2 aligns across 11 bases. The V and J ends lost 2 bases and 8 bases, in that order; junction bases with no gene match: 3. The CDR3 has 14 residues. Germline values: CDR1 SGHKS, CDR2 YYEKEE (reference sequence). The CDR3 spells CASSLTSGSHEQFF. The CDR3 DNA sequence: TGTGCCAGCAGCTTAACTAGCGGGAGCCATGAGCAGTTCTTC.

This clonotype was recorded at least ten times. The J gene is TRBJ2-3, the V gene TRBV6-1; tentative D call: TRBD2 (7 bases). This CDR3 spans 13 amino acids. Trimming cost V 7 bases and J 6 bases, with 14 bases left between them. The germline V gene has CDR1 MNHNS and CDR2 SASEGT. CDR3 nucleotide sequence: TGTGCCAGCAACAAGGGGGGGATGGATACGCAGTATTTT. Translated: CASNKGGMDTQYF.

This sequence joins TRBV30 and TRBJ1-5; weak D call: TRBD1 (6 bases). The V and J ends lost 1 base and 6 bases respectively, with 16 bases between them. The CDR3 runs 15 residues. CDR1 and CDR2 (germline): GTSNPN, SVGIG (reference sequence). The CDR3 DNA follows: TGTGCCTGGAGTGAGGGCCAGGGGAGTGGTCAGCCCCAGCATTTT. Protein sequence: CAWSEGQGSGQPQHF.

The chain joins TRBV29-1 to TRBJ2-7, with 7 bases aligning to TRBD1. V lost 0 bases, J lost 10 bases, and 15 bases stayed unmatched. This CDR3 is 15 amino acids long. Germline V gene sequence: CDR1 SQVTM, CDR2 ANQGSEA. CDR3 sequence (DNA): TGCAGCGTTGAAGAGATGACAGGGCCCGGTGGACGACAGTACTTC. This gives the protein CSVEEMTGPGGRQYF.

Concerning this clonotype itself: One junction end does not reproduce the germline sequence, and a read error may be involved. The V call is TRBV4-1, the J call TRBJ2-7, with D hard to call. Germline loops: CDR1 MGHRA, CDR2 YSYEKL. The CDR3 is made up of 15 amino acids. The CDR3 spells CASSQVSNSLYEQHF. DNA for the CDR3: TGCGCCAGCAGCCAAGTATCTAACAGTCTCTACGAGCAGCACTTC.

In this sample, this clonotype turned up a few times. The genes are TRBV6-6 and TRBJ2-7, with 8 bases aligning to TRBD1. The CDR3 is made up of 14 amino acids. Germline V gene sequence: CDR1 MNHNY, CDR2 SVGAGI (reference sequence). The junction had 12 bases not matched to a gene; V was cut back by 7 bases and J by 7 bases. The CDR3 here is CASTLGQARREQYF. DNA for the CDR3: TGTGCCAGCACTTTGGGACAGGCCCGCCGGGAGCAGTACTTC.